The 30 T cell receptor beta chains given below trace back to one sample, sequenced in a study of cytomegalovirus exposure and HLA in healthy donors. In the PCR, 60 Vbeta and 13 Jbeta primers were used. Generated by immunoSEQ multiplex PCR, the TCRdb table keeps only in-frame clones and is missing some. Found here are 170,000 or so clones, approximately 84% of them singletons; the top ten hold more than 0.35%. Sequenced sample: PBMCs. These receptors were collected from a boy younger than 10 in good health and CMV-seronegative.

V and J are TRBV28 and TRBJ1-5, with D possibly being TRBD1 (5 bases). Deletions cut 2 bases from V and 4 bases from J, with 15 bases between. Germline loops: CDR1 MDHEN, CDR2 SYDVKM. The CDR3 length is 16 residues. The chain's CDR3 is CASSLRSRVDNQPQHF. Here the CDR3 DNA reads TGTGCCAGCAGTTTAAGGAGCAGGGTTGATAATCAGCCCCAGCATTTT.

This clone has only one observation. The CDR3, as DNA: TGTGCCAGCAGTCCCCGCTCAGCAACTAATGAAAAACTGTTTTTT. Encoded protein: CASSPRSATNEKLFF. The chain joins TRBV27 to TRBJ1-4; D remains ambiguous. V lost 5 bases and J 0 bases, leaving 10 bases between the germline ends. CDR3 length: 15 amino acids. Per germline, CDR1 MNHEY and CDR2 SMNVEV (reference sequence).

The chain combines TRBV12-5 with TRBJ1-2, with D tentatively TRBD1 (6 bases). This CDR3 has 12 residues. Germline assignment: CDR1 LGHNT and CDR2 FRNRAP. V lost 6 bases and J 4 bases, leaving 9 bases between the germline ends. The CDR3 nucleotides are TGTGCTAGTGGGTGGGACACCTATGGCTACACCTTC. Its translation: CASGWDTYGYTF. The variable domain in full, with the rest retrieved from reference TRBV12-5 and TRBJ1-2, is DARVTQTPRHKVTEMGQEVTMRCQPILGHNTVFWYRQTMMQGLELLAYFRNRAPLDDSGMPKDRFSAEMPDATLATLKIQPSEPRDSAVYFCASGWDTYGYTFGSGTRLTVV.

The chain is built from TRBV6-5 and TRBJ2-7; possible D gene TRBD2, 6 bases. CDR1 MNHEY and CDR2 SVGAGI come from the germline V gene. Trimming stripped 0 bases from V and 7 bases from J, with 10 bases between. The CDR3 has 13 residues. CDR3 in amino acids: CASSYSMAGEQYF. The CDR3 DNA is TGTGCCAGCAGTTACTCAATGGCGGGGGAGCAGTACTTC.

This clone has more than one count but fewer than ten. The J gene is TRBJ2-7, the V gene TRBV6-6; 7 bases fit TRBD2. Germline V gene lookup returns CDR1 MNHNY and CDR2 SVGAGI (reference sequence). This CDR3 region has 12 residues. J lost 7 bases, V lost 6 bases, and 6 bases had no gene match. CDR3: CASRIGTTEQYF. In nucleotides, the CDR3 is TGTGCCAGCAGAATAGGGACTACTGAGCAGTACTTC.

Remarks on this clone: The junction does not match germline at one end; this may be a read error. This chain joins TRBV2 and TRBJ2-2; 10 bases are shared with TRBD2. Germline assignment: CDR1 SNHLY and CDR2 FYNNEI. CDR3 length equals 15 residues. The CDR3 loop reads CASSALAGSTGGLFF. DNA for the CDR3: TGTGCCAGCAGTGCACTAGCGGGAAGCACCGGGGGGCTGTTTTTT.

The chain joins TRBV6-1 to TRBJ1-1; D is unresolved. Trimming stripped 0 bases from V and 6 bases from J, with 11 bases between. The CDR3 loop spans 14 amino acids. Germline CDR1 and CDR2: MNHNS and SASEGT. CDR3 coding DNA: TGTGCCAGCAGTGAAGCCGCCGGGAAGGCTGAAGCTTTCTTT. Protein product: CASSEAAGKAEAFF.

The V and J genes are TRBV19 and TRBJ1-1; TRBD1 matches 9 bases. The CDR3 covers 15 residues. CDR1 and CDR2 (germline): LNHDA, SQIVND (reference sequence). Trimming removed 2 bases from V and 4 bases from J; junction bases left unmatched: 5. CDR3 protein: CASSITPTGGTEAFF. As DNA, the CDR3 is TGTGCCAGTAGTATAACTCCGACAGGGGGCACTGAAGCTTTCTTT.

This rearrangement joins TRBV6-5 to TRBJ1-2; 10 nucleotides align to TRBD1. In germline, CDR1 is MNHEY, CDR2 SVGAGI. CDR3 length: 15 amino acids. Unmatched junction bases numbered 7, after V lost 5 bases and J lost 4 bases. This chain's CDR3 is CASSPGQGIGYGYTF. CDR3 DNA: TGTGCCAGCAGTCCGGGACAGGGGATAGGCTATGGCTACACCTTC.

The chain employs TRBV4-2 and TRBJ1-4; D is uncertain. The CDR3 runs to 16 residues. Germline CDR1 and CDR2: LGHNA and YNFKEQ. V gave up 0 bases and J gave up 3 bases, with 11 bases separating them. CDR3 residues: CASSQEDEGANEKLFF. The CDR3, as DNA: TGTGCCAGCAGCCAAGAAGATGAGGGAGCTAATGAAAAACTGTTTTTT.

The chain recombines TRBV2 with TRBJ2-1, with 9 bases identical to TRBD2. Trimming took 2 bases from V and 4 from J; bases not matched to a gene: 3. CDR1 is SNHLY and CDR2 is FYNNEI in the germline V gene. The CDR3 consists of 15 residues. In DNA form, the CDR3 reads TGTGCCAGCAGTGAATTCGCGGGAGGGTACAATGAGCAGTTCTTC. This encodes CASSEFAGGYNEQFF.

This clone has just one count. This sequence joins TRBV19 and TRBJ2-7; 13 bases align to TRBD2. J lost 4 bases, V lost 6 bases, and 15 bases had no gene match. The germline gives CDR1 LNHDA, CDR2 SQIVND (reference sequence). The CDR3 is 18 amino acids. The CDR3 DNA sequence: TGTGCCAGTAGCTCGGGACTAGCGGGGAGGGCACGTCTGTACGAGCAGTACTTC. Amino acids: CASSSGLAGRARLYEQYF.

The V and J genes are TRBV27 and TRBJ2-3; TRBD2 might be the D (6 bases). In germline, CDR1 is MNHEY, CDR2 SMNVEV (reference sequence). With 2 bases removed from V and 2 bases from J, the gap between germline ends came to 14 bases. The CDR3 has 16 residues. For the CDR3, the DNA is TGTGCCAGCAGTTTAGGGGGGACCCACCCCACAGATACGCAGTATTTT. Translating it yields CASSLGGTHPTDTQYF.

DNA of the CDR3: TGTGCCAGCAGCCTACAGCAGGGTTCCACAGATACGCAGTATTTT. Encoded protein: CASSLQQGSTDTQYF. The J gene is TRBJ2-3, the V gene TRBV4-2; tentatively, D is TRBD1 (5 bases). The germline CDR1 and CDR2 sequences are LGHNA and YNFKEQ. V lost 4 bases to trimming and J lost 2 bases, with 13 bases between them. This CDR3 is built from 15 residues.

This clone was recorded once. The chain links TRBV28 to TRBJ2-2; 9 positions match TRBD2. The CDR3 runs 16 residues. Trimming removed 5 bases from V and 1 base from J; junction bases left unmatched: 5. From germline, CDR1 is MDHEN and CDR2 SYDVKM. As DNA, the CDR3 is TGTGCCAGCAGTGTAGCGGGGGCCCAGAACACCGGGGAGCTGTTTTTT. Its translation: CASSVAGAQNTGELFF. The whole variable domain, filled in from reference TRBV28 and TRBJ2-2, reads DVKVTQSSRYLVKRTGEKVFLECVQDMDHENMFWYRQDPGLGLRLIYFSYDVKMKEKGDIPEGYSVSREKKERFSLILESASTNQTSMYLCASSVAGAQNTGELFFGEGSRLTVL.

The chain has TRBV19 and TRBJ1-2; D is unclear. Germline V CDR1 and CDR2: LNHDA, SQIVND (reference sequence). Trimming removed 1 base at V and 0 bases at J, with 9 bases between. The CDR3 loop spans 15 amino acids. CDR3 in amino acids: CASSIGPVSNYGYTF. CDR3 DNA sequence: TGTGCCAGTAGTATAGGTCCAGTCTCTAACTATGGCTACACCTTC.

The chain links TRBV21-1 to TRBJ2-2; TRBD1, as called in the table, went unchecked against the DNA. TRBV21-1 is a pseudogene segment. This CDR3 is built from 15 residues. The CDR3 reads CASRRQGVGTGELFF. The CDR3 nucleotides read TGTGCCAGCAGACGACAGGGGGTTGGGACCGGGGAGCTGTTTTTT.

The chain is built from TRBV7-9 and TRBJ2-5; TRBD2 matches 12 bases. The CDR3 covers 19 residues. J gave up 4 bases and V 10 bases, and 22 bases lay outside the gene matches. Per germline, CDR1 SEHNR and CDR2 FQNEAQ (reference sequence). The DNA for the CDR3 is TGTGCCACCCAAAATCCTCCGGGACTAGCGGGTTTCGGAGGAGAGACCCAGTACTTC. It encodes CATQNPPGLAGFGGETQYF.

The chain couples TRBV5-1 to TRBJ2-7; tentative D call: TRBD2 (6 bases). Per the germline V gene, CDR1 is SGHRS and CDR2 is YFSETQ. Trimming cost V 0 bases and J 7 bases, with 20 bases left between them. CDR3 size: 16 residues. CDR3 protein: CASSLVSGATGEEQYF. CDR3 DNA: TGCGCCAGCAGCTTGGTTAGCGGCGCCACGGGGGAGGAGCAGTACTTC.

The CDR3 region has the DNA TGTGCCAGCAGCCCCAGGAGCGGGAGGTCTTACGAGCAGTACTTC. This codes for CASSPRSGRSYEQYF. The J gene is TRBJ2-5, the V gene TRBV5-6; TRBD2 aligns across 9 bases. The J call may be in error: the DNA end matches TRBJ2-7 better. Germline assignment: CDR1 SGHDT and CDR2 YYEEEE. This CDR3 comprises 15 residues.

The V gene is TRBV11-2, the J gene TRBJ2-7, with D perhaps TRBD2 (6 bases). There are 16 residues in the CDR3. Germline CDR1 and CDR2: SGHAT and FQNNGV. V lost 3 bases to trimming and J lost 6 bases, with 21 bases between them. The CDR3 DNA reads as TGTGCCAGCAGCTTTACGGGGGTTAGCTCGTCGAGCGAGCAGTACTTC. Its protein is CASSFTGVSSSSEQYF.

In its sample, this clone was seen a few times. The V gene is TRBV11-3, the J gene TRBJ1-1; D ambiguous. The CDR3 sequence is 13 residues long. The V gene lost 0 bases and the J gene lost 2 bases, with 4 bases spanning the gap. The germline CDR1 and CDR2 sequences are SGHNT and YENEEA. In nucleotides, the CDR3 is TGTGCCAGCAGCTTAGATCCTAACACTGAAGCTTTCTTT. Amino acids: CASSLDPNTEAFF.

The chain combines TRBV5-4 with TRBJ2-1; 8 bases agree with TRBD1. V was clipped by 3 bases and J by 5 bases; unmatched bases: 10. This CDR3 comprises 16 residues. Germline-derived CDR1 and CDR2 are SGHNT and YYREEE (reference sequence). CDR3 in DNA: TGTGCCAGCAGCTCCCTTAGAGACAGGGGCGACAATGAGCAGTTCTTC. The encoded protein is CASSSLRDRGDNEQFF.

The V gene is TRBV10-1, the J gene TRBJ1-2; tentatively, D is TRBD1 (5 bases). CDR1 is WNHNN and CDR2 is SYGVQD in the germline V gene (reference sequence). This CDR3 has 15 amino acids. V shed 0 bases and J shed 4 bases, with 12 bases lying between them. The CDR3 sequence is CASSESQGRCYGYTF. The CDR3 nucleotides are TGCGCCAGCAGTGAGTCGCAGGGTCGGTGCTATGGCTACACCTTC.

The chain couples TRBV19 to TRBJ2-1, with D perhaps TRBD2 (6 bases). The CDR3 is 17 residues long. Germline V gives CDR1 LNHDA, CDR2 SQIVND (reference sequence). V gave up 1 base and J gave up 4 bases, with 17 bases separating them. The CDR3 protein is CASSIVLGGTVYNEQFF. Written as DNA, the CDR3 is TGTGCCAGTAGTATAGTATTGGGCGGGACTGTTTACAATGAGCAGTTCTTC.

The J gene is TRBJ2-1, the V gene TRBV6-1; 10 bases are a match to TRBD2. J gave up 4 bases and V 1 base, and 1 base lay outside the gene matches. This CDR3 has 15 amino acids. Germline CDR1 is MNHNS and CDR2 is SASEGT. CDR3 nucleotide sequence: TGTGCCAGCAGTGAAGAACTAGCGGGGTACAATGAGCAGTTCTTC. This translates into CASSEELAGYNEQFF.

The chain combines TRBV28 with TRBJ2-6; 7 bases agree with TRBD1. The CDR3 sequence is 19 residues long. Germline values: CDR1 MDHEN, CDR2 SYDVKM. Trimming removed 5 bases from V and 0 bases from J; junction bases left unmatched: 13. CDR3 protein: CASSPPLDRVSSGANVLTF. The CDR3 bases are TGTGCCAGCAGTCCACCACTTGACAGGGTCAGCTCTGGGGCCAACGTCCTGACTTTC.

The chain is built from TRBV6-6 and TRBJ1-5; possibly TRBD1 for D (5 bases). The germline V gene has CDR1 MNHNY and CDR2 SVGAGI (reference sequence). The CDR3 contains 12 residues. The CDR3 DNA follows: TGTGCTGGGGCAGGGCGCAATCAGCCCCAGCATTTT. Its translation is CAGAGRNQPQHF.

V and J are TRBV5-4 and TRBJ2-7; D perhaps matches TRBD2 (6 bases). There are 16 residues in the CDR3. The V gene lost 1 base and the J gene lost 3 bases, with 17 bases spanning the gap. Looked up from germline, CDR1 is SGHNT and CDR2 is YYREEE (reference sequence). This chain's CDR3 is CASSLRVSGDFYEQYF. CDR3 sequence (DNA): TGTGCCAGCAGCTTGAGGGTTAGCGGAGACTTCTACGAGCAGTACTTC.

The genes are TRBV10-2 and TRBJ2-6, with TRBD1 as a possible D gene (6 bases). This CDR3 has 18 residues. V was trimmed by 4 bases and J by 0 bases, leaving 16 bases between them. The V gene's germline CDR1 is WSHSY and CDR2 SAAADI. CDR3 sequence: CASSGYGQLSSGANVLTF. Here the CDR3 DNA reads TGCGCCAGCAGTGGATATGGACAGCTTAGCTCTGGGGCCAACGTCCTGACTTTC.